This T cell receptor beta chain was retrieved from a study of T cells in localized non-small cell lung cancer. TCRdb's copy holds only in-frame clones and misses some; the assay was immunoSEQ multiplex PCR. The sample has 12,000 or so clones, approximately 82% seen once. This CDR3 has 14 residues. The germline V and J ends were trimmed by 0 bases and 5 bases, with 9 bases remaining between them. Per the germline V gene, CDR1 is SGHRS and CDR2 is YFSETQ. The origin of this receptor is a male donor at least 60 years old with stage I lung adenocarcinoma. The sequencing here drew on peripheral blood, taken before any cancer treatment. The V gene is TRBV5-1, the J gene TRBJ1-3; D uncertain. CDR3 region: CASSLGSGRNTIYF. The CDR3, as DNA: TGCGCCAGCAGCTTGGGTTCTGGGAGAAACACCATATATTTT.